A selection of T cell receptor beta chains follows, all from one sample in a study of blood T cell repertoires in COVID-19. The repertoire was sequenced with immunoSEQ multiplex PCR; TCRdb's copy has only in-frame clones and lacks some. The table records under 100,000 clones, around 85% of them present only once. Sequenced input: peripheral blood. The receptors here all came from an elderly man with active or convalescent COVID-19. Both conserved end residues are part of each CDR3. Each record gives: D gene, clone size, J gene, V gene, CDR3 DNA, CDR3 protein. A D gene is named only where the DNA matches it firmly. Clone sizes are given selectively: once, few, many, or a class where the clone is expanded.

>NA|NA|TRBJ2-2|TRBV5-4
TGTGCCAGCAGCAAGGTGGGCTCCGGGGAGCTGTTTTTT
CASSKVGSGELFF
>NA|NA|TRBJ2-7|TRBV5-5
TGTGCCAGCAGCGAACTTGCGGGGCCAGCCTACGAGCAGTACTTC
CASSELAGPAYEQYF
>NA|NA|TRBJ1-2|TRBV2
TGTGCCAGCAGTGAATTGAGTGGTCGGAGTAACTATGGCTACACCTTC
CASSELSGRSNYGYTF
>TRBD1|NA|TRBJ2-1|TRBV6-1
TGTGCCAGCAGTGAATTGGGGGACAGGGGAGGTGAGCAGTTCTTC
CASSELGDRGGEQFF
>NA|NA|TRBJ1-1|TRBV19
TGTGCCAGTAGTTGGTTGGGGGCGGAGAACACTGAAGCTTTCTTT
CASSWLGAENTEAFF
>TRBD1|once|TRBJ2-7|TRBV29-1
TGCAGCGTCGCGGGACAGGGGACGCACGTCACCTACGAGCAGTACTTC
CSVAGQGTHVTYEQYF
>TRBD1|NA|TRBJ2-7|TRBV15
TGTGCCACCAGCCCTGCAGGGACAGGCTCTCACGTACCCTACTACGAGCAGTACTTC
CATSPAGTGSHVPYYEQYF
>NA|NA|TRBJ1-2|TRBV7-2
TGTGCCAGCAGCTTAGACGGGGGGGCTTTGAGCTACACCTTC
CASSLDGGALSYTF
>TRBD1|NA|TRBJ2-3|TRBV7-8
TGTGCCAGCAGCTTAGTAGTGGGACAGGACACAGATACGCAGTATTTT
CASSLVVGQDTDTQYF
>TRBD1|NA|TRBJ1-5|TRBV6-2/TRBV6-3
TGTGCCAGCAGTTCGAGAAGGACAGGTACCAGCTATAGCAATCAGCCCCAGCATTTT
CASSSRRTGTSYSNQPQHF
>TRBD1|NA|TRBJ1-1|TRBV16
TGTGCCAGCAGCCAAGCGGACAGGGTTGGTTTCTTT
CASSQADRVGFF
>NA|NA|TRBJ2-2|TRBV5-4
TGTGCCAGCAGCTTGAACGGGATAACCGGGGAGCTGTTTTTT
CASSLNGITGELFF
>TRBD2|NA|TRBJ2-1|TRBV7-2
TGTGCCAGCAGTTTGGGACTAGCCTACAATGAGCAGTTCTTC
CASSLGLAYNEQFF
>NA|NA|TRBJ1-4|TRBV11-2
TGTGCCAGCCAGCTGGAGAGTAATGAAAAACTGTTTTTT
CASQLESNEKLFF
>NA|NA|TRBJ1-1|TRBV10-3
TGTGCCACCGACGCGGGTTCCACTGAAGCTTTCTTT
CATDAGSTEAFF
>NA|NA|TRBJ1-3|TRBV6-1
TGTGCCAGCAGTGAGGGGGCCCTATTTTCTGGAAACACCATATATTTT
CASSEGALFSGNTIYF